This T cell receptor (beta chain) derives from a study of blood T cells in healthy people across ages. Per germline, CDR1 SGDLS and CDR2 YYNGEE. V was shortened by 2 bases and J by 0 bases, with 7 bases between the two germline ends. This CDR3 spans 14 amino acids. Whole-study findings and limits: Estimated diversity, derived from one million T cells, was regarded as an underestimate. PBMCs left unsorted prevented a conclusive naive versus antigen-experienced comparison.

A J-beta primer mix and a sample-barcoded 5' primer were used in a second PCR of about 7 to 12 cycles. One entry per CDR3 protein results from TCRdb running MiXCR on the 5' RACE reads. In the table there are about 730,000 distinct CDR3 sequences, around 46% of which are singletons. The table lists this clonotype with many counts. Its antigen remains unknown. The receptor was derived from a woman in her sixties or seventies in good health. The chain uses TRBV9 and TRBJ2-3; no clear D gene. The sequencing input was blood. The CDR3 nucleotides are TGTGCCAGCAGCGTTGGACGCAGCACAGATACGCAGTATTTT. Amino acids: CASSVGRSTDTQYF.